These 22 T cell receptor beta chains came from one sample sequenced in a study of blood T cell repertoires in COVID-19. Sequencing used immunoSEQ multiplex PCR; TCRdb keeps in-frame clones, though not all of them. Of roughly 80,000 clones listed, about 85% are singletons. Sequencing used peripheral blood. The origin of the receptors is a woman in her seventies with acute or convalescent COVID-19.

The rearrangement joins TRBV2 to TRBJ2-3; TRBD1 might be the D (6 bases). Per germline, CDR1 SNHLY and CDR2 FYNNEI. V lost 8 bases to trimming and J lost 2 bases, with 11 bases between them. The CDR3 spans 13 residues. In DNA form, the CDR3 reads TGTGCCAGCTGGGGGCAGTTCACAGATACGCAGTATTTT. Translated, it gives CASWGQFTDTQYF.

The chain recombines TRBV7-9 with TRBJ2-5; the match to TRBD2 covers 7 bases. This CDR3 comprises 16 residues. V shed 5 bases and J 3 bases; nucleotides not matched to a gene: 12. The germline V gene encodes CDR1 SEHNR and CDR2 FQNEAQ (reference sequence). The CDR3 spells CASSPRGSGGEETQYF. Here the CDR3 DNA reads TGTGCCAGCAGCCCACGGGGTAGTGGGGGGGAAGAGACCCAGTACTTC.

This CDR3 reads CASSGVGVGGVSGSYNEQFF. For the CDR3, the DNA is TGTGCCAGCAGCGGAGTCGGGGTAGGCGGCGTAAGCGGGAGCTACAATGAGCAGTTCTTC. This chain joins TRBV3-1 (or the pseudogene TRBV3-2) and TRBJ2-1; 8 bases align to TRBD2. Germline V lookup: CDR1 LGHDT, CDR2 YNNKEL (reference sequence). The length of the CDR3 is 20 residues. V lost 5 bases, J lost 3 bases, and 21 bases stayed unmatched.

The chain links TRBV5-4 to TRBJ2-1; TRBD2 matches at 13 bases. J gave up 8 bases and V 3 bases, and 11 bases lay outside the gene matches. Germline lookup yields CDR1 SGHNT and CDR2 YYREEE (reference sequence). The CDR3 has 17 amino acids. The CDR3 protein is CASSSFDPGLAGYEQFF. The CDR3 DNA reads as TGTGCCAGCAGCTCGTTCGATCCGGGACTAGCGGGGTATGAGCAGTTCTTC.

J is TRBJ1-1 and V is TRBV7-9; D not resolved. V lost 2 bases, J lost 2 bases, and 15 bases lay in between. This CDR3 spans 16 amino acids. The germline V gene encodes CDR1 SEHNR and CDR2 FQNEAQ (reference sequence). CDR3 DNA: TGTGCCAGCAGCTTATATAGAATCCAGGCAAACACTGAAGCTTTCTTT. Protein: CASSLYRIQANTEAFF.

The V gene is TRBV29-1, the J gene TRBJ1-1, with a weak D call TRBD1 (5 bases). This CDR3 region has 13 residues. V was pared by 7 bases and J by 2 bases, with 14 bases between. The germline V gene encodes CDR1 SQVTM and CDR2 ANQGSEA. The CDR3 sequence: CSGTRDSNTEAFF. The CDR3 DNA is TGCAGCGGGACCCGGGACTCAAACACTGAAGCTTTCTTT.

The chain carries TRBV5-4 and TRBJ2-5; D uncertain. This CDR3 has 15 amino acids. Trimming took off 0 bases at V and 2 bases at J, with 11 bases between the two ends. Germline-derived CDR1 and CDR2 are SGHNT and YYREEE (reference sequence). In DNA, the CDR3 is TGTGCCAGCAGCTTGGTAACCGCAGGTCAAGAGACCCAGTACTTC. Encoded protein: CASSLVTAGQETQYF.

The V call is TRBV19, the J call TRBJ1-4, with a tentative D call TRBD1 (5 bases). Germline V CDR1 and CDR2: LNHDA, SQIVND (reference sequence). V shed 4 bases and J shed 7 bases, with 16 bases lying between them. This CDR3 spans 15 amino acids. CDR3 amino acids: CASSTIRTPSEKLFF. DNA of the CDR3: TGTGCCAGTAGTACGATCAGGACACCCAGTGAAAAACTGTTTTTT.

The chain combines TRBV9 with TRBJ1-3; unclear D gene. The CDR3 loop spans 15 amino acids. V was pared by 3 bases and J by 0 bases, with 10 bases between. Germline V gene data show CDR1 as SGDLS and CDR2 as YYNGEE. CDR3 sequence reads: CASSADGSSGNTIYF. The CDR3, as DNA: TGTGCCAGCAGCGCCGACGGGAGCTCTGGAAACACCATATATTTT.

This chain connects TRBV3-1 (or the pseudogene TRBV3-2) to TRBJ2-3; D might be TRBD2 (6 bases). CDR3 length: 16 amino acids. Trimming removed 0 bases from V and 1 base from J, with 11 bases in between. CDR1 and CDR2 from the germline V gene are LGHDT and YNNKEL (reference sequence). The CDR3 here is CASSQDPGVRTDTQYF. The DNA for the CDR3 is TGTGCCAGCAGCCAAGATCCGGGGGTACGCACAGATACGCAGTATTTT.

This chain joins TRBV14 and TRBJ2-3; tentatively, D is TRBD2 (5 bases). The V end was cut by 4 bases, the J end by 6 bases, with 20 bases between. The V gene's germline CDR1 is SGHDN and CDR2 FVKESK. The CDR3 is 16 residues long. In DNA, the CDR3 is TGTGCCAGCAGCCGCGGAACCGGACTTCCGACGGATACGCAGTATTTT. It specifies CASSRGTGLPTDTQYF.

Here the CDR3 reads CASSQDLTRDGYTF. In nucleotides, the CDR3 is TGTGCCAGCAGCCAAGATTTGACGCGGGACGGCTACACCTTC. The chain employs TRBV3-1 (or the pseudogene TRBV3-2) and TRBJ1-2, with D possibly TRBD1 on 5 matching bases. The CDR3 contains 14 residues. Germline V lookup: CDR1 LGHDT, CDR2 YNNKEL (reference sequence). The V end lost 0 bases, the J end lost 8 bases, and 13 bases lay between the germline ends.

The genes are TRBV6-5 and TRBJ2-7, with 9 bases matching TRBD1. The ends lost 6 bases at V and 0 bases at J; junction bases unmatched: 6. The CDR3 covers 15 residues. The germline V gene encodes CDR1 MNHEY and CDR2 SVGAGI. CDR3: CASSRGTGSSYEQYV. CDR3 DNA: TGTGCCAGCAGCCGCGGGACAGGGAGCTCCTACGAGCAGTACGTC.

The rearrangement uses TRBV7-9 and TRBJ2-2; 10 bases are a match to TRBD2. Germline CDR1 reads SEHNR; CDR2 reads FQNEAQ (reference sequence). V gave up 5 bases and J gave up 6 bases; unmatched junction bases: 12. This CDR3 comprises 17 residues. The CDR3 loop is CASSPTQSGGAPGELFF. CDR3 DNA sequence: TGTGCCAGCAGCCCAACACAAAGCGGGGGGGCACCCGGGGAGCTGTTTTTT. Looking up the rest from reference TRBV7-9 and TRBJ2-2 gives the full variable domain: DTGVSQNPRHKITKRGQNVTFRCDPISEHNRLYWYRQTLGQGPEFLTYFQNEAQLEKSRLLSDRFSAERPKGSFSTLEIQRTEQGDSAMYLCASSPTQSGGAPGELFFGEGSRLTVL.

The CDR3: CASSIGERNTEAFF. The CDR3, as DNA: TGCGCCAGCAGCATTGGGGAGAGGAACACTGAAGCTTTCTTT. V gene TRBV5-1 combines with J gene TRBJ1-1, with D uncertain. This CDR3 has 14 residues. CDR1 SGHRS and CDR2 YFSETQ come from the germline V gene. With 4 bases removed from V and 1 base from J, the gap between germline ends came to 11 bases.

The chain is built from TRBV3-1 (or the pseudogene TRBV3-2) and TRBJ1-4, with D unclear. The V end was cut by 6 bases, the J end by 4 bases, with 12 bases between. The germline V gene has CDR1 LGHDT and CDR2 YNNKEL (reference sequence). This CDR3 has 14 residues. CDR3 nucleotides: TGTGCCAGCAGTCGCGGGAGCATTAATGAAAAACTGTTTTTT. It encodes CASSRGSINEKLFF.

The chain combines TRBV10-2 with TRBJ1-4; a possible D gene is TRBD1 (5 bases). This CDR3 comprises 15 residues. Per the germline V gene, CDR1 is WSHSY and CDR2 is SAAADI. V lost 2 bases and J lost 7, with 14 bases in between. CDR3 nucleotide sequence: TGCGCCAGCAGTGAGGATATGGGGGGTGGTGAAAAACTGTTTTTT. Protein sequence: CASSEDMGGGEKLFF.

The chain employs TRBV7-9 and TRBJ2-3; a possible D gene is TRBD2 (7 bases). Germline V gene sequence: CDR1 SEHNR, CDR2 FQNEAQ (reference sequence). The CDR3 extends over 16 amino acids. V was cut by 2 bases and J by 4 bases, with 16 bases left in between. CDR3 sequence (DNA): TGTGCCAGCAGCTTACCCCCCGGGGGGCGGGCAGATACGCAGTATTTT. It codes for CASSLPPGGRADTQYF. Using reference TRBV7-9 and TRBJ2-3 for the parts outside the CDR3, the full variable domain is DTGVSQNPRHKITKRGQNVTFRCDPISEHNRLYWYRQTLGQGPEFLTYFQNEAQLEKSRLLSDRFSAERPKGSFSTLEIQRTEQGDSAMYLCASSLPPGGRADTQYFGPGTRLTVL.

V and J are TRBV7-8 and TRBJ2-3; possibly TRBD1 for D (6 bases). The CDR3 runs to 17 residues. V was pared by 6 bases and J by 3 bases, with 22 bases between. Germline CDR1 is SGHVS and CDR2 is FQNEAQ. CDR3 region: CASSPPRRQGLTDTQYF. As DNA, the CDR3 is TGTGCCAGCAGTCCACCGAGGCGTCAGGGGCTGACAGATACGCAGTATTTT.

This chain joins TRBV5-1 and TRBJ2-1; D perhaps matches TRBD2 (6 bases). The germline V gene encodes CDR1 SGHRS and CDR2 YFSETQ. Deletions cut 0 bases from V and 0 bases from J, with 16 bases between. The CDR3 has 18 amino acids. The CDR3 region is CASSLEPGRSSSYNEQFF. The CDR3 region has the DNA TGCGCCAGCAGCTTGGAACCCGGGAGAAGCAGCTCCTACAATGAGCAGTTCTTC.

The gene calls are TRBV3-1 (or the pseudogene TRBV3-2) and TRBJ2-7; 7 bases align to TRBD1. The V gene's germline CDR1 is LGHDT and CDR2 YNNKEL (reference sequence). The J segment lost 2 bases and the V segment lost 0 bases, leaving 13 bases of the junction unmatched. This CDR3 is 18 amino acids long. CDR3 bases: TGTGCCAGCAGCCAAGATAACCCCGGGACAGCTGACCCCTACGAGCAGTACGTC. Protein: CASSQDNPGTADPYEQYV.

This rearrangement joins TRBV18 to TRBJ1-3; 8 bases fit TRBD1. The length of the CDR3 is 14 residues. Germline CDR1 reads KGHSH; CDR2 reads LQKENI. Trimming removed 3 bases from V and 2 bases from J; junction bases left unmatched: 0. The CDR3 sequence: CASSPDRAGNTIYF. CDR3 bases: TGTGCCAGCTCACCGGACAGGGCTGGAAACACCATATATTTT.